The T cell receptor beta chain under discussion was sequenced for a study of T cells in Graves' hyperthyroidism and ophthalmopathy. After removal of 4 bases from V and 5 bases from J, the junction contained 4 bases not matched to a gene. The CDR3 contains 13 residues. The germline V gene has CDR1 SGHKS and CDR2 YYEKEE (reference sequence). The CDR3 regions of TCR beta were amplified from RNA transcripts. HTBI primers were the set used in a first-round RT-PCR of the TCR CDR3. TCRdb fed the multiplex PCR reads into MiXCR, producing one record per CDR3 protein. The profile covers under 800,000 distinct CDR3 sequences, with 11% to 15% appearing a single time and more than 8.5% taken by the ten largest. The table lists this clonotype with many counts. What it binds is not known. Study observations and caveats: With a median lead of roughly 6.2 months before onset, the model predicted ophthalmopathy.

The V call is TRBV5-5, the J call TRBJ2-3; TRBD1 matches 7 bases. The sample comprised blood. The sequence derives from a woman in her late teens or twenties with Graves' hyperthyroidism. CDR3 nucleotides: TGTGCCAGCAGCCGACAGGGTGGAGATACGCAGTATTTT. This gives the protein CASSRQGGDTQYF. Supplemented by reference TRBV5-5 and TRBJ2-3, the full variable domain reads DAGVTQSPTHLIKTRGQQVTLRCSPISGHKSVSWYQQVLGQGPQFIFQYYEKEERGRGNFPDRFSARQFPNYSSELNVNALLLGDSALYLCASSRQGGDTQYFGPGTRLTVL.